One T cell receptor beta chain is described in this entry. The antigen remains unidentified. This entry comes from a study of T cell responses to AZD1222 COVID-19 vaccine. Overall study findings and caveats: Most donors were white British, females outnumbered males, and clonal diversity was possibly underestimated. Reports indicate that nearly half of spike-specific TCRs are directed at unmutated variant regions.

The table came from immunoSEQ multiplex PCR; TCRdb's copy has only in-frame clones and leaves some out. The sample yields roughly 170,000 clones, 94% seen once. The V end lost 6 bases, the J end lost 9 bases, and 15 bases lay between the germline ends. This CDR3 comprises 13 residues. Germline values: CDR1 LNHDA, CDR2 SQIVND (reference sequence). This specimen was peripheral blood, taken 28 days after the second AZD1222 dose. This clonotype was sampled from an adult who received the AZD1222 COVID-19 vaccine. The chain couples TRBV19 to TRBJ2-1, with D uncertain. This CDR3 is CASRGLTVSEQFF. The CDR3 DNA sequence: TGTGCCAGTAGAGGGCTAACTGTAAGTGAGCAGTTCTTC.